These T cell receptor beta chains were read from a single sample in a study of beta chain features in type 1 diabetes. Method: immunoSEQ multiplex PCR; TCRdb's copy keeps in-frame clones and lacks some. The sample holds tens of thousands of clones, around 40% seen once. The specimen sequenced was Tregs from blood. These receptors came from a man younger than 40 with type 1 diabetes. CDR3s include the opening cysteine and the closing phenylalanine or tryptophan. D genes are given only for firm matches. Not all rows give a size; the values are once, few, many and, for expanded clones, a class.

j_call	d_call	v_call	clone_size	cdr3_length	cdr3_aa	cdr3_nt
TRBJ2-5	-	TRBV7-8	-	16	CASSLIARGTEETQYF	TGTGCCAGCAGCTTAATAGCTCGGGGGACTGAAGAGACCCAGTACTTC
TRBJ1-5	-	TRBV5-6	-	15	CASSLGQVSWQPQHF	TGTGCCAGCAGCTTGGGACAGGTCTCCTGGCAGCCCCAGCATTTT
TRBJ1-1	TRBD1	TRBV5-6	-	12	CASSVGTGKAFF	TGTGCCAGCAGCGTAGGGACAGGGAAAGCTTTCTTT
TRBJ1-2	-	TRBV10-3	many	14	CAISRGPANYGYTF	TGTGCCATCTCGAGAGGCCCGGCCAACTATGGCTACACCTTC
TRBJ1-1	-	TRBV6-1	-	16	CASSGAGQGWNTEAFF	TGTGCCAGCAGTGGGGCTGGCCAGGGGTGGAACACTGAAGCTTTCTTT
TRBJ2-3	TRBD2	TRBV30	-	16	CAWSVWASGYTDTQYF	TGTGCCTGGAGTGTATGGGCTAGCGGATACACAGATACGCAGTATTTT
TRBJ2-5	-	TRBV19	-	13	CASKEGPGETQYF	TGTGCCAGTAAGGAGGGGCCAGGAGAGACCCAGTACTTC
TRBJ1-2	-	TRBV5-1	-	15	CASSLESGRTYGYTF	TGCGCCAGCAGCTTGGAGAGTGGGCGCACCTATGGCTACACCTTC
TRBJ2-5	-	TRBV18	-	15	CASSSRGSALGEQYF	TGTGCCAGCTCCAGCAGAGGGAGCGCACTGGGAGAGCAGTACTTC
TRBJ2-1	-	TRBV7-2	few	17	CASSPPESGSSYNEQFF	TGTGCCAGCAGCCCCCCCGAATCAGGAAGCTCCTACAATGAGCAGTTCTTC
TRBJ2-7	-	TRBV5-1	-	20	CASSFDRTHLVAPEYQGQYF	TGCGCCAGCAGCTTCGACAGGACTCACCTCGTTGCTCCTGAGTATCAGGGACAGTACTTC
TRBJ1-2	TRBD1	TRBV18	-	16	CASSPRQGATNYGYTF	TGTGCCAGCTCACCAAGACAGGGGGCTACTAACTATGGCTACACCTTC
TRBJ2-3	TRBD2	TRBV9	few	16	CASSPSALADTRTQYF	TGTGCCAGCAGCCCTTCCGCCCTAGCGGATACGCGGACGCAGTATTTT
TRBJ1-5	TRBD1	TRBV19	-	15	CASRPGQGGNQPQHF	TGTGCCAGTAGACCGGGACAGGGTGGAAATCAGCCCCAGCATTTT
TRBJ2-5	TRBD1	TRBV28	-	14	CASSPPGGRETQYF	TGTGCCAGCAGTCCCCCAGGGGGCCGAGAGACCCAGTACTTC
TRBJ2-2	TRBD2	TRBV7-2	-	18	CASSQGLAGDLGTGELFF	TGTGCCAGCAGCCAGGGACTAGCGGGAGACCTGGGGACCGGGGAGCTGTTTTTT
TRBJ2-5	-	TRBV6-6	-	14	CASSYYPQGETQYF	TGTGCCAGCAGTTACTATCCCCAGGGCGAGACCCAGTACTTC
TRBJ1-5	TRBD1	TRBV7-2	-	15	CASSLEGGPNQPQHF	TGTGCCAGCAGCTTAGAAGGGGGCCCCAATCAGCCCCAGCATTTT
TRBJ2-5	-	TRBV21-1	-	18	CASSKKQGRTSSQETQYF	TGTGCCAGCAGCAAAAAGCAGGGCCGGACTAGCAGTCAAGAGACCCAGTACTTC
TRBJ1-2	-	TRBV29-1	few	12	CSVDTGPGGYTF	TGCAGCGTTGATACAGGTCCGGGTGGCTACACCTTC
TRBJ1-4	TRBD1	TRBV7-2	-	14	CASREGQLNEKLFF	TGTGCCAGCAGGGAGGGACAGTTAAATGAAAAACTGTTTTTT
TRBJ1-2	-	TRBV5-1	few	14	CASSSQGGDYGYTF	TGCGCCAGCAGCTCCCAGGGTGGGGACTATGGCTACACCTTC
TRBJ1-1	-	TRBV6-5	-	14	CASSYFGENTEAFF	TGTGCCAGCAGTTATTTCGGGGAGAACACTGAAGCTTTCTTT
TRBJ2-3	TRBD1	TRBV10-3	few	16	CAISDHQGASTDTQYF	TGTGCCATCAGTGATCACCAGGGGGCTAGCACAGATACGCAGTATTTT
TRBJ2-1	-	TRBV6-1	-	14	CASSDRGPNNEQFF	TGTGCCAGCAGTGACAGGGGACCGAACAATGAGCAGTTCTTC
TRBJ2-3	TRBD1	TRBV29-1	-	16	CSVEGGDRTSQDTQYF	TGCAGCGTTGAAGGGGGGGACAGGACTTCCCAAGATACGCAGTATTTT
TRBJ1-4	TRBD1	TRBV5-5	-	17	CASSRQGPAKTNEKLFF	TGTGCCAGCAGCCGACAGGGGCCAGCCAAAACTAATGAAAAACTGTTTTTT
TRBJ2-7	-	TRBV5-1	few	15	CASSLGAGVSYEQYF	TGCGCCAGCAGCTTGGGGGCAGGCGTCTCCTACGAGCAGTACTTC
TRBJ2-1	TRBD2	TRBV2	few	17	CASSGLGTSGSYNEQFF	TGTGCCAGCAGTGGACTTGGGACTAGCGGGTCCTACAATGAGCAGTTCTTC
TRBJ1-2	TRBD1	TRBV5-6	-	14	CASSLDRGNYGYTF	TGTGCCAGCAGCTTGGACAGGGGCAACTATGGCTACACCTTC
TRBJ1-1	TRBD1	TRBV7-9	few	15	CASSFQQGINTEAFF	TGTGCCAGCAGCTTCCAACAGGGGATCAACACTGAAGCTTTCTTT
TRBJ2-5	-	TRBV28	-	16	CASSFGTTGVQETQYF	TGTGCCAGCAGTTTCGGTACGACAGGCGTTCAAGAGACCCAGTACTTC
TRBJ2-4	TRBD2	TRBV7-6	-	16	CASSHLAGPGKNIQYF	TGTGCCAGCAGCCACCTAGCGGGACCGGGCAAAAACATTCAGTACTTC
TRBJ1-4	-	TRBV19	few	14	CASSGGATNEKLFF	TGTGCCAGTAGCGGCGGGGCAACTAATGAAAAACTGTTTTTT
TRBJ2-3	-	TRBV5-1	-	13	CATRSGGTDTQYF	TGCGCCACCCGATCCGGGGGCACAGATACGCAGTATTTT
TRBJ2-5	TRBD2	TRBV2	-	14	CASSQGLAGTEQYF	TGTGCCAGCAGCCAGGGACTAGCGGGAACAGAGCAGTACTTC
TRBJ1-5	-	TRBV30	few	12	CAWSGESEPQHF	TGTGCCTGGAGTGGGGAGTCGGAGCCCCAGCATTTT
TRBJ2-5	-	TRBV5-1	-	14	CASSLGLVKETQYF	TGCGCCAGCAGCTTGGGACTAGTGAAAGAGACCCAGTACTTC
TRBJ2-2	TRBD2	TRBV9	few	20	CASSTPPASGRAFGTGELFF	TGTGCCAGCAGCACTCCCCCAGCTAGCGGGAGGGCCTTCGGCACCGGGGAGCTGTTTTTT
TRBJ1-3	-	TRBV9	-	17	CASSVTPGGAPGNTIYF	TGTGCCAGCAGCGTAACCCCGGGAGGGGCGCCTGGAAACACCATATATTTT
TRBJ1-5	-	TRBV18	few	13	CASSLATEQPQHF	TGTGCCAGCTCACTCGCCACCGAGCAGCCCCAGCATTTT